This entry is about one T cell receptor (beta chain). The data were obtained in a study of cytomegalovirus exposure and HLA in healthy donors. Study overall: A later analysis reported the 90 to 150 validation repertoires used the same platform as the approximately 670 first-cohort repertoires.

Assay: immunoSEQ multiplex PCR; the TCRdb copy retains only in-frame clones and omits some. This sample yields 200,000 to 300,000 clones, of which approximately 86% are seen a single time; over 0.95% belongs to the top ten. This TCR was recovered from a woman in her thirties in good health and CMV-seropositive. The source material was PBMCs.

The CDR3 region has the DNA TGTGCCAGCAGTTTAGCGGAGGGGAAGTATTTT. Its protein is CASSLAEGKYF. The chain is built from TRBV2 and TRBJ2-3, with a tentative D call TRBD2 (6 bases). In germline, CDR1 is SNHLY, CDR2 FYNNEI. This CDR3 has 11 amino acids. Between the trimmed V and J ends, which lost 5 bases and 13 bases, there was a span of 13 bases.